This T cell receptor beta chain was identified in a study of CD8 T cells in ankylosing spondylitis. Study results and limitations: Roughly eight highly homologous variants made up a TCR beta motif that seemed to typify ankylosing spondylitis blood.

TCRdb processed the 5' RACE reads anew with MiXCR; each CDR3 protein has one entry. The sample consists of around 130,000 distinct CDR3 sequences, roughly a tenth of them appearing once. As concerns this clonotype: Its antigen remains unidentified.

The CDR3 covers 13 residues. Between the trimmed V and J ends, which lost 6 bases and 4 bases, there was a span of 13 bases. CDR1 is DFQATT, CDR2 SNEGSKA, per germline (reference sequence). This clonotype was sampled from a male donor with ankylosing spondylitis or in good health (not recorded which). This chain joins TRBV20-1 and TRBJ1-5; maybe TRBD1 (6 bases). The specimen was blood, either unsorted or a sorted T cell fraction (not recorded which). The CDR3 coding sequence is TGCAGTGCAGCTCAGGGGACGAATCAGCCCCAGCATTTT. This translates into CSAAQGTNQPQHF.